This T cell receptor beta chain was identified during a study of graft-versus-host responses after intestinal transplantation. Data came from immunoSEQ multiplex PCR; TCRdb stores just in-frame clones and leaves some out. The table has some 10,000 clones, approximately 30% seen once. Whole-study findings and limits: HvG clone declines early post-transplant were associated with peak circulating GvH levels.

Germline assignment: CDR1 LGHNA and CDR2 YSLEER. CDR3 length equals 17 residues. Trimming took off 4 bases at V and 4 bases at J, with 22 bases between the two ends. With roughly 200,000 irradiated, violet-dye-labeled stimulator cells, roughly 200,000 CFSE-labeled responder cells were plated. This clonotype originated in a human patient who received an intestinal transplant. Source: alloreactive CD4+ T cells from a mixed lymphocyte reaction culture, taken before intestinal transplant. The subset was: CFSE-low proliferating T cells sorted from roughly six-day pre-transplant mixed lymphocyte reaction (GvH or HvG direction). J is TRBJ1-2 and V is TRBV4-3; no clear D. The CDR3 sequence is CASSPPLRRRKTYGYTF. CDR3 nucleotides: TGCGCCAGCAGCCCTCCGCTAAGACGTCGAAAGACCTATGGCTACACCTTC.